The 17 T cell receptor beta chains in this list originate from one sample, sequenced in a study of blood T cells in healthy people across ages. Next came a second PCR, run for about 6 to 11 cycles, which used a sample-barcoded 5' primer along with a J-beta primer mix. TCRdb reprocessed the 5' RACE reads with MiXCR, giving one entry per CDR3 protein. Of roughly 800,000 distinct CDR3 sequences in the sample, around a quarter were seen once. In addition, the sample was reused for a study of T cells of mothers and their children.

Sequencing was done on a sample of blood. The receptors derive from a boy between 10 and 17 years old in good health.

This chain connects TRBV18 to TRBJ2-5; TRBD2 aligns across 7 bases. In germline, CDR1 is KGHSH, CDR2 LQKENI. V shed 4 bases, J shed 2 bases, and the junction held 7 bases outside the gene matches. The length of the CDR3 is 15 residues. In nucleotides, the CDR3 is TGTGCCAGCTCACGCCGGGACTACCTTCAAGAGACCCAGTACTTC. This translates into CASSRRDYLQETQYF. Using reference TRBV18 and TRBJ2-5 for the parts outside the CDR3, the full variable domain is NAGVMQNPRHLVRRRGQEARLRCSPMKGHSHVYWYRQLPEEGLKFMVYLQKENIIDESGMPKERFSAEFPKEGPSILRIQQVVRGDSAAYFCASSRRDYLQETQYFGPGTRLLVL.

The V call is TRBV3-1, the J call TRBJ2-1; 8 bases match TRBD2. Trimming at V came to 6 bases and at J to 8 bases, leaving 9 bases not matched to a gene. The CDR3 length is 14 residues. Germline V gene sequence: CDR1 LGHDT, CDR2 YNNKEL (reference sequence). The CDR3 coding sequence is TGTGCCAGCAGGATGGCGGGAGCGGGAGATGAGCAGTTCTTC. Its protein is CASRMAGAGDEQFF.

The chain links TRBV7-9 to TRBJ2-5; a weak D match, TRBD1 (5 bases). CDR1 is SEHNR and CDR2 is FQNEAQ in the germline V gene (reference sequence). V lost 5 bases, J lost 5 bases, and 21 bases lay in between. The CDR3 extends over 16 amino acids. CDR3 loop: CASSPLDNSLRETQYF. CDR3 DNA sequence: TGTGCCAGCAGCCCCTTGGACAACTCCCTGAGGGAGACCCAGTACTTC. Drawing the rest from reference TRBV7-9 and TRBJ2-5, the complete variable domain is DTGVSQNPRHKITKRGQNVTFRCDPISEHNRLYWYRQTLGQGPEFLTYFQNEAQLEKSRLLSDRFSAERPKGSFSTLEIQRTEQGDSAMYLCASSPLDNSLRETQYFGPGTRLLVL.

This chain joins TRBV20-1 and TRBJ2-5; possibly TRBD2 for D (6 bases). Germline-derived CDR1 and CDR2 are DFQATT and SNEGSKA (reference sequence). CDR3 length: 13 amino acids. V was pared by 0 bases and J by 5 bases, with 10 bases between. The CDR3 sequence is CSARETAGETQYF. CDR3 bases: TGCAGTGCTAGAGAGACAGCGGGTGAGACCCAGTACTTC.

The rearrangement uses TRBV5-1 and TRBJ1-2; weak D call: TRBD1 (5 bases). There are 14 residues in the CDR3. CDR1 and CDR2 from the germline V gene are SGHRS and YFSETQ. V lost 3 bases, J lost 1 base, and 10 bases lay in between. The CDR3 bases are TGCGCCAGCAGCTCGTATGACAGTAACTATGGCTACACCTTC. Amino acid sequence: CASSSYDSNYGYTF.

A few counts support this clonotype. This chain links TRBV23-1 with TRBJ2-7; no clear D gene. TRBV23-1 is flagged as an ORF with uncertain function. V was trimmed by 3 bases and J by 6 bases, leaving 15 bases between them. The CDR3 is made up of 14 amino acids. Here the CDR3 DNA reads TGCGCCAGCAGTCACTGGGCGGCCACTTCCGAGCAGTACTTC. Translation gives CASSHWAATSEQYF.

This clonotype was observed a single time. CDR3 amino acids: CASSPEIGSGASPLHF. The CDR3 region has the DNA TGTGCCAGCAGCCCCGAGATAGGCAGCGGTGCTTCACCCCTCCACTTT. The genes are TRBV6-1 and TRBJ1-6, with D uncertain. CDR3 length: 16 amino acids. The germline V gene has CDR1 MNHNS and CDR2 SASEGT. V was trimmed by 6 bases and J by 9 bases, leaving 21 bases between them.

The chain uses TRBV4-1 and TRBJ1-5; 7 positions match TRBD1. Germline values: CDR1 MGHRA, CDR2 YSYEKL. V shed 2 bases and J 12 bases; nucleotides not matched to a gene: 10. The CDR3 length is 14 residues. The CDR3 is CASSQRQGVLSQHF. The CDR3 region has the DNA TGCGCCAGCAGCCAAAGACAGGGAGTTTTGAGCCAGCATTTT.

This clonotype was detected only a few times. CDR3 in amino acids: CASSGTESYEQYF. The CDR3, as DNA: TGTGCCAGCAGTGGCACGGAATCCTACGAGCAGTACTTC. The chain recombines TRBV2 with TRBJ2-7; D is ambiguous. In germline, CDR1 is SNHLY, CDR2 FYNNEI. The ends were cut back, 4 bases at V and 1 base at J, with 8 bases in the middle. The CDR3 is made up of 13 amino acids.

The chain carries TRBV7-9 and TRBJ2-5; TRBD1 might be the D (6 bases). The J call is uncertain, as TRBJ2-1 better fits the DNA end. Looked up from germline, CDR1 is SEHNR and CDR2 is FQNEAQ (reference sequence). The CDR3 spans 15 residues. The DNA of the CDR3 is TGTGCCAGCAGCCCTGGGGGCCCACTACAATATGAGCAGTTCTTC. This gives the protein CASSPGGPLQYEQFF.

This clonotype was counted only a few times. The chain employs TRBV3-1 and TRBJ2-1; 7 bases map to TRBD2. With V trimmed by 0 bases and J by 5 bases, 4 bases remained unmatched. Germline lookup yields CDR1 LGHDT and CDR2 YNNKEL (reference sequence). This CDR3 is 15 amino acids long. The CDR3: CASSQEGGNNNEQFF. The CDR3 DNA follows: TGTGCCAGCAGCCAAGAGGGGGGGAACAACAATGAGCAGTTCTTC.

CDR3 loop: CSARAQGLSSYEQYF. In DNA form, the CDR3 reads TGCAGTGCTAGAGCCCAGGGCTTAAGCTCCTACGAGCAGTACTTC. The chain combines TRBV20-1 with TRBJ2-7; D perhaps matches TRBD1 (5 bases). The CDR3 loop spans 15 amino acids. Germline lookup yields CDR1 DFQATT and CDR2 SNEGSKA (reference sequence). The V and J ends lost 1 base and 0 bases respectively, with 13 bases between them.

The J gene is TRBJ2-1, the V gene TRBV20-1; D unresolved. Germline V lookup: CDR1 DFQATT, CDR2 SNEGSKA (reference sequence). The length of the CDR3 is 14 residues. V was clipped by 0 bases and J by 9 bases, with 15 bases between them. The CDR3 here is CSARDRRSMAEQFF. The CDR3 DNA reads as TGCAGTGCTAGAGATAGGAGAAGTATGGCTGAGCAGTTCTTC.

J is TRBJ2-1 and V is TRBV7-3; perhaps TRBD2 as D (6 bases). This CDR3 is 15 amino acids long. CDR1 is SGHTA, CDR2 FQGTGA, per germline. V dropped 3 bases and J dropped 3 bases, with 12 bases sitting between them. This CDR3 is CASSFGGGFYNEQFF. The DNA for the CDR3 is TGTGCCAGCAGCTTCGGGGGTGGGTTCTACAATGAGCAGTTCTTC.

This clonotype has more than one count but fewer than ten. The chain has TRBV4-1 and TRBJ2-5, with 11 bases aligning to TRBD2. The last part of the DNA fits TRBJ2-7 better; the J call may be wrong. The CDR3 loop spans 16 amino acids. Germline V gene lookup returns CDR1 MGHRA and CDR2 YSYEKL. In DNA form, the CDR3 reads TGCGCCAGCAGCCCGATTATGGTAGCGGGAGGGCGCGAGCAGTACTTC. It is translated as CASSPIMVAGGREQYF.

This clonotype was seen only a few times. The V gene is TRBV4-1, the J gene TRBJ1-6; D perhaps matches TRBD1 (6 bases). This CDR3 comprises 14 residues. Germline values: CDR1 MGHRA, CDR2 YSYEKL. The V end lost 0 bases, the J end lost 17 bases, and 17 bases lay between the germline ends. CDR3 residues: CASSQDGPPEGVHF. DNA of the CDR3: TGCGCCAGCAGCCAAGATGGTCCCCCCGAGGGGGTCCACTTT.

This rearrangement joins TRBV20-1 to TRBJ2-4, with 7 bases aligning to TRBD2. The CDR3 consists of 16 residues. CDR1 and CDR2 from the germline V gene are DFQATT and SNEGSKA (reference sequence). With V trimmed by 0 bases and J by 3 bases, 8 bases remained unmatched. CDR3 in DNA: TGCAGTGCTAGAGAGGGGCGCGGGAGTGTCAAAAACATTCAGTACTTC. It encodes CSAREGRGSVKNIQYF.